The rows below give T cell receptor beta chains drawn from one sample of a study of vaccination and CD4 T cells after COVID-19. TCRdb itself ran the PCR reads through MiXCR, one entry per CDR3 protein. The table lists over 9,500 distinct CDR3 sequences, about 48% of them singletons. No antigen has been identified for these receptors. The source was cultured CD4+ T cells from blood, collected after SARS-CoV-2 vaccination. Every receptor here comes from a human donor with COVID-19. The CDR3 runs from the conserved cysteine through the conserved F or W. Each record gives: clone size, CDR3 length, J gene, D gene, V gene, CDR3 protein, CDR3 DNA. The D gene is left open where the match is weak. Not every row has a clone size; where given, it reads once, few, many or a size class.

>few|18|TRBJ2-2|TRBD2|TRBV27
CASSLPGLAGGNTGELFF
TGTGCCAGCAGTTTACCGGGACTAGCGGGGGGGAACACCGGGGAGCTGTTTTTT
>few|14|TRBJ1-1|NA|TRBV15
CATRVTGRSTEAFF
TGTGCCACCAGGGTAACAGGGAGGTCCACTGAAGCTTTCTTT
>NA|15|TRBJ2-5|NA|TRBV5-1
CASSGGRGSEETQYF
TGCGCCAGCAGCGGTGGTCGGGGTAGTGAAGAGACCCAGTACTTC
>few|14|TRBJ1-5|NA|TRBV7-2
CASSLNKGYQPQHF
TGTGCCAGCAGCTTAAACAAGGGTTATCAGCCCCAGCATTTT
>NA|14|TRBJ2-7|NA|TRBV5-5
CASSTRDSLVEQYF
TGTGCCAGCAGCACCCGGGACTCTCTTGTCGAGCAGTACTTC
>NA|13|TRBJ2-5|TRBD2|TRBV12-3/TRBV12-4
CASSSGLPQTQYF
TGTGCCAGCAGTTCGGGACTACCCCAGACCCAGTACTTC
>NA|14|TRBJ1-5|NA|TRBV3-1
CASSQDRGGQPQHF
TGTGCCAGCAGCCAAGATAGGGGGGGCCAGCCCCAGCATTTT
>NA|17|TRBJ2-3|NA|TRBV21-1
CASSKPGVPRGGYTQYF
TGTGCCAGCAGCAAACCGGGAGTACCGCGAGGAGGGTATACGCAGTATTTT
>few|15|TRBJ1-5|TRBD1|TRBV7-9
CASSLSTGANQPQHF
TGTGCCAGCAGCTTATCTACAGGGGCCAATCAGCCCCAGCATTTT
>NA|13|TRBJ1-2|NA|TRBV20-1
CSAYFRENYGYTF
TGCAGTGCTTACTTCAGGGAGAACTATGGCTACACCTTC
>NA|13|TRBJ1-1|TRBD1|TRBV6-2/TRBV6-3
CASSQYWDRNAFF
TGTGCCAGCAGTCAGTACTGGGACAGGAATGCTTTCTTT
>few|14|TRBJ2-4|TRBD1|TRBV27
CASSRQGTKNIQYF
TGTGCCAGCAGCCGACAGGGGACCAAAAACATTCAGTACTTC
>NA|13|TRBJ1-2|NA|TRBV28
CASSSGTNYGYTF
TGTGCCAGCAGTTCCGGGACAAACTATGGCTACACCTTC
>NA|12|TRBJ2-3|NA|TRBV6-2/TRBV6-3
CASSSRTFKQYF
TGTGCCAGCAGTTCCCGGACATTCAAGCAGTATTTT
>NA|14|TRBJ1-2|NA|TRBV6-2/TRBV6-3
CASSYQGQNYGYTF
TGTGCCAGCAGTTACCAGGGGCAAAACTATGGCTACACCTTC
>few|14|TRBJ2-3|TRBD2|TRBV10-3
CAISPGTTGDTQYF
TGTGCCATCAGTCCCGGGACTACGGGAGATACGCAGTATTTT
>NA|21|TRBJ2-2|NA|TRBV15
CATSSPEGDIHHLRDTGELFF
TGTGCCACCAGCAGCCCCGAGGGGGACATACACCATCTCCGAGACACCGGGGAGCTGTTTTTT
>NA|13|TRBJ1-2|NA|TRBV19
CASSIAGSYGYTF
TGTGCCAGTAGTATCGCCGGGTCTTATGGCTACACCTTC
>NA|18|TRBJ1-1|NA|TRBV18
CASSPDLRSRSGSTEAFF
TGTGCCAGCTCACCCGATCTAAGATCTCGCTCCGGGTCAACTGAAGCTTTCTTT
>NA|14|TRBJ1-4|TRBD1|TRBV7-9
CASSTTGANEKLFF
TGTGCCAGCAGTACGACAGGGGCAAATGAAAAACTGTTTTTT
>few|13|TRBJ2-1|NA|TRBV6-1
CASSQGSPNEQFF
TGTGCCAGCAGTCAGGGGTCCCCCAATGAGCAGTTCTTC
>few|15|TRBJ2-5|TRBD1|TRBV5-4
CASRRQGAIQETQYF
TGTGCCAGCAGACGACAGGGGGCTATCCAAGAGACCCAGTACTTC
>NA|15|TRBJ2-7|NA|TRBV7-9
CASSAQGIAPHEQYF
TGTGCCAGCAGCGCCCAGGGAATCGCCCCCCACGAGCAGTACTTC
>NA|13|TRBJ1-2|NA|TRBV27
CASSWDGQYGYTF
TGTGCCAGCAGTTGGGACGGACAATATGGCTACACCTTC
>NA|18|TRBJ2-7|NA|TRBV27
CASRPGGIRGQSSYEQYF
TGTGCCAGCAGACCCGGGGGAATTAGGGGCCAAAGCTCCTACGAGCAGTACTTC
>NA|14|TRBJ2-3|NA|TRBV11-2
CASSLALGTDTQYF
TGTGCCAGCAGCTTAGCCCTCGGCACAGATACGCAGTATTTT
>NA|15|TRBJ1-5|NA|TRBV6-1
CASRLDRDSNQPQHF
TGTGCCAGCAGATTAGACCGGGACAGCAATCAGCCCCAGCATTTT
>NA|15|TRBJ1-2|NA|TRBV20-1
CSARDIKATNYGYTF
TGCAGTGCTAGAGATATAAAGGCTACTAACTATGGCTACACCTTC
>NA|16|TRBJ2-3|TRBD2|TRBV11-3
CASSPVVRGITDTQYF
TGTGCCAGCAGCCCCGTTGTGCGGGGGATCACAGATACGCAGTATTTT
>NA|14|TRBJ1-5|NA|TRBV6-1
CASSAGGFNQPQHF
TGTGCCAGCAGCGCGGGGGGCTTCAATCAGCCCCAGCATTTT
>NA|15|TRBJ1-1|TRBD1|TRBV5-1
CASSSTGTGTTEAFF
TGCGCCAGCAGCTCTACGGGGACAGGAACAACTGAAGCTTTCTTT
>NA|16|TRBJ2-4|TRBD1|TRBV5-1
CASSPGQGSAKNIQYF
TGCGCCAGCAGCCCCGGACAGGGTTCAGCCAAAAACATTCAGTACTTC
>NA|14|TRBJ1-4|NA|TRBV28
CASSFGGLNEKLFF
TGTGCCAGCAGTTTTGGGGGACTTAATGAAAAACTGTTTTTT
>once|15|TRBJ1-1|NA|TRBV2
CASSADWGVNTEAFF
TGTGCCAGCAGTGCTGACTGGGGGGTGAACACTGAAGCTTTCTTT
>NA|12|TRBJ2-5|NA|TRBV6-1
CASKTAKGSQYF
TGTGCCAGCAAGACGGCAAAGGGGTCCCAGTACTTC
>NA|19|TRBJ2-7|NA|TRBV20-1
CSARDHATGLGAGSYEQYF
TGCAGTGCTAGAGATCACGCGACCGGGCTGGGGGCTGGAAGCTACGAGCAGTACTTC
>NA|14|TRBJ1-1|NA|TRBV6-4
CASSAEDSNTEAFF
TGTGCCAGCAGTGCCGAGGACTCAAACACTGAAGCTTTCTTT
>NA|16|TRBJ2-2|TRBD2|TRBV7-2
CASSLDRGVNTGELFF
TGTGCCAGCAGCTTAGATCGGGGGGTGAACACCGGGGAGCTGTTTTTT
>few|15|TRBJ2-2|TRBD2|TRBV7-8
CASSQSGGATGELFF
TGTGCCAGCAGCCAAAGCGGGGGGGCAACCGGGGAGCTGTTTTTT
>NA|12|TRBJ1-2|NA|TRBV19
CASSPRSRSHTF
TGTGCCAGTAGTCCGCGATCCCGCTCCCACACCTTC